Each of the 22 T cell receptor beta chains below was sequenced from the same sample in a study of OX40 agonist ivuxolimab in advanced cancers. The table came from immunoSEQ multiplex PCR; TCRdb's copy has only in-frame clones and leaves some out. Of more than 15,000 clones listed, around 80% are singletons. This material consisted of CD4+ or CD8+ T cells sorted from blood, taken in a trial of the OX40 agonist ivuxolimab. These receptors were taken from an adult with an advanced solid tumor such as melanoma, head and neck, liver or kidney cancer.

The chain carries TRBV7-2 and TRBJ2-7, with a tentative D call TRBD1 (6 bases). The CDR3 runs to 14 residues. The ends were cut back, 4 bases at V and 3 bases at J, with 13 bases in the middle. Germline CDR1 and CDR2: SGHTA and FQGNSA. The CDR3 region is CASSYLGQYYEQYF. In nucleotides, the CDR3 is TGTGCCAGCAGCTACCTTGGACAGTACTACGAGCAGTACTTC. Based on the CDR3 plus reference TRBV7-2 and TRBJ2-7, the full variable domain is GAGVSQSPSNKVTEKGKDVELRCDPISGHTALYWYRQSLGQGLEFLIYFQGNSAPDKSGLPSDRFSAERTGGSVSTLTIQRTQQEDSAVYLCASSYLGQYYEQYFGPGTRLTVT.

The V gene is TRBV9, the J gene TRBJ2-5, with a possible D match to TRBD2 (5 bases). Germline-derived CDR1 and CDR2 are SGDLS and YYNGEE. With 3 bases removed from V and 2 bases from J, the gap between germline ends came to 11 bases. The CDR3 contains 14 residues. CDR3 DNA sequence: TGTGCCAGCAGCGCGGCCGGGGTTCAAGAGACCCAGTACTTC. It is translated as CASSAAGVQETQYF.

V and J are TRBV30 and TRBJ2-5; 15 bases are a match to TRBD2. Germline CDR1 and CDR2: GTSNPN and SVGIG (reference sequence). There are 15 residues in the CDR3. With V trimmed by 2 bases and J by 5 bases, 3 bases remained unmatched. Written as DNA, the CDR3 is TGTGCCTGGAGTCCCGGGACTAGCGGGAGGGAGACCCAGTACTTC. This codes for CAWSPGTSGRETQYF.

The chain is built from TRBV4-3 and TRBJ1-1; D possibly corresponds to TRBD1 (5 bases). The germline CDR1 and CDR2 sequences are LGHNA and YSLEER. Trimming shortened V by 8 bases and J by 6 bases, and 16 bases separated the two germline ends. The CDR3 spans 13 residues. CDR3 sequence (DNA): TGCGCCAGCCGTTTTAACCGGGACGCTGAAGCTTTCTTT. Its translation is CASRFNRDAEAFF.

CDR3 residues: CASSLGGQPQHF. The DNA for the CDR3 is TGTGCCAGCAGCTTAGGGGGGCAGCCCCAGCATTTT. This chain uses TRBV7-2 with TRBJ1-5; perhaps TRBD1 as D (5 bases). Trimming cost V 1 base and J 7 bases, with 5 bases left between them. This CDR3 contains 12 residues. Germline V CDR1 and CDR2: SGHTA, FQGNSA.

This clone has only a few counts. The genes are TRBV19 and TRBJ1-1; 10 positions agree with TRBD1. The CDR3 runs 15 residues. V dropped 7 bases and J dropped 1; count of bases not matched to a gene: 6. Germline lookup yields CDR1 LNHDA and CDR2 SQIVND (reference sequence). The CDR3 region is CASMGTGAENTEAFF. CDR3 DNA sequence: TGTGCCAGTATGGGGACAGGGGCTGAGAACACTGAAGCTTTCTTT.

The chain couples TRBV5-8 to TRBJ1-1; 7 positions agree with TRBD1. V lost 4 bases, J lost 0 bases, and 6 bases stayed unmatched. This CDR3 contains 15 residues. The germline CDR1 and CDR2 sequences are SGHTS and YDEGEE. In DNA form, the CDR3 reads TGTGCCAGCAGCGCAGCGGGACAGATGAACACTGAAGCTTTCTTT. Protein: CASSAAGQMNTEAFF.

The chain uses TRBV15 and TRBJ2-1; 11 nucleotides agree with TRBD2. CDR1 and CDR2 (germline): LNHNV, YYDKDF (reference sequence). Germline trimming cut 5 bases from V and 4 bases from J; bases unmatched to any gene: 4. The CDR3 totals 15 residues. DNA for the CDR3: TGTGCCACCAGCTCCACTAGCGGGAGTTACAATGAGCAGTTCTTC. Translation: CATSSTSGSYNEQFF.

The genes are TRBV18 and TRBJ2-2; D gene unclear. The germline V and J ends were trimmed by 3 bases and 3 bases, with 14 bases remaining between them. The CDR3 length is 16 residues. Germline V gene sequence: CDR1 KGHSH, CDR2 LQKENI. The CDR3 loop reads CASSPDSGLHTGELFF. CDR3 in DNA: TGTGCCAGCTCACCGGATTCCGGGCTGCACACCGGGGAGCTGTTTTTT. The whole variable domain, filled in from reference TRBV18 and TRBJ2-2, reads NAGVMQNPRHLVRRRGQEARLRCSPMKGHSHVYWYRQLPEEGLKFMVYLQKENIIDESGMPKERFSAEFPKEGPSILRIQQVVRGDSAAYFCASSPDSGLHTGELFFGEGSRLTVL.

The chain uses TRBV4-1 and TRBJ2-5, with D possibly being TRBD2 (6 bases). Deletions cut 3 bases from V and 7 bases from J, with 18 bases between. The CDR3 totals 15 residues. The germline gives CDR1 MGHRA, CDR2 YSYEKL. The CDR3 nucleotides read TGCGCCAGCAGCCAGGGGCGCATTAGCGGCGGGACCCAGTACTTC. Its protein product is CASSQGRISGGTQYF.

About this clone: It may be a read error: a sequence one base away is much more abundant. Other DNA sequences in the sample encode the same CDR3. The rearrangement joins TRBV5-4 to TRBJ1-1; D is ambiguous. Germline CDR1 is SGHNT and CDR2 is YYREEE (reference sequence). The CDR3 runs 13 residues. V lost 4 bases and J lost 0, with 7 bases in between. CDR3 amino acids: CASSRTVNTEAFF. CDR3 in DNA: TGTGCCAGCAGCCGAACAGTGAACACTGAAGCTTTCTTT.

The chain carries TRBV6-5 and TRBJ1-1; TRBD1 agrees at 8 bases. The CDR3 covers 15 residues. CDR1 is MNHEY, CDR2 SVGAGI, per germline. V lost 0 bases to trimming and J lost 5 bases; unmatched junction nucleotides: 5. CDR3 coding DNA: TGTGCCAGCAGTTACTCAGGACAGGGCTGGACTGAAGCTTTCTTT. Its translation is CASSYSGQGWTEAFF.

This rearrangement joins TRBV19 to TRBJ2-2; D unresolved. The CDR3 spans 15 residues. Germline assignment: CDR1 LNHDA and CDR2 SQIVND (reference sequence). Trimming took off 2 bases at V and 3 bases at J, with 10 bases between the two ends. As DNA, the CDR3 is TGTGCCAGTAGTATACTGTGGCCCGACACCGGGGAGCTGTTTTTT. It translates to CASSILWPDTGELFF.

CDR3 sequence reads: CASSIIGTGIYEQYF. The CDR3 bases are TGTGCCAGTAGTATTATAGGGACAGGGATCTACGAGCAGTACTTC. V gene TRBV19 combines with J gene TRBJ2-5, with 9 bases matching TRBD1. Judging by the DNA end, TRBJ2-7 fits better; the J call may be wrong. Germline lookup yields CDR1 LNHDA and CDR2 SQIVND (reference sequence). The CDR3 length is 15 residues.

This clone has a handful of counts. This chain connects TRBV10-3 to TRBJ1-5; D unresolved. Germline V gene lookup returns CDR1 ENHRY and CDR2 SYGVKD. CDR3 length equals 12 residues. V lost 3 bases and J 7 bases, leaving 7 bases between the germline ends. CDR3 sequence reads: CAISDEGQPQHF. The DNA of the CDR3 is TGTGCCATCAGTGATGAAGGCCAGCCCCAGCATTTT.

The J gene is TRBJ1-5, the V gene TRBV7-6; D is ambiguous. V was clipped by 5 bases and J by 5 bases, with 4 bases between them. Per the germline V gene, CDR1 is SGHVS and CDR2 is FNYEAQ. The CDR3 is 11 residues long. Here the CDR3 reads CASSHDQPQHF. CDR3 nucleotides: TGTGCCAGCAGCCACGATCAGCCCCAGCATTTT. Looking up the rest from reference TRBV7-6 and TRBJ1-5 gives the full variable domain: GAGVSQSPRYKVTKRGQDVALRCDPISGHVSLYWYRQALGQGPEFLTYFNYEAQQDKSGLPNDRFSAERPEGSISTLTIQRTEQRDSAMYRCASSHDQPQHFGDGTRLSIL.

This clone was seen only a few times. This chain uses TRBV19 with TRBJ2-1, with 8 positions matching TRBD2. The CDR3 sequence is 16 residues long. Germline CDR1 and CDR2: LNHDA and SQIVND (reference sequence). V lost 6 bases, J lost 4 bases, and 11 bases stayed unmatched. This CDR3 is CASRGVTREVYNEQFF. Written as DNA, the CDR3 is TGTGCCAGTAGAGGGGTTACGCGGGAGGTTTACAATGAGCAGTTCTTC.

The chain is built from TRBV10-2 and TRBJ2-7; TRBD1 aligns across 7 bases. Germline CDR1 WSHSY, CDR2 SAAADI. The CDR3 has 17 amino acids. V gave up 0 bases and J gave up 1 base; unmatched junction bases: 9. Here the CDR3 DNA reads TGCGCCAGCAGTGAGTCGAGTGGGACAGTTTTATCCTACGAGCAGTACTTC. It is translated as CASSESSGTVLSYEQYF.

This clone appeared a single time. This chain connects TRBV5-6 to TRBJ2-7; D gene ambiguous. Germline V lookup: CDR1 SGHDT, CDR2 YYEEEE. This CDR3 spans 14 amino acids. V dropped 1 base and J dropped 2 bases, with 10 bases sitting between them. The CDR3 loop reads CASSLQERAYEQYF. CDR3 sequence (DNA): TGTGCCAGCAGCTTGCAAGAACGAGCCTACGAGCAGTACTTC.

This clone was seen only once. The J gene is TRBJ2-3, the V gene TRBV9, with D perhaps assigned TRBD1 or TRBD2 (7 bases each). V dropped 4 bases and J dropped 2 bases, with 14 bases sitting between them. This CDR3 region has 15 residues. Germline-derived CDR1 and CDR2 are SGDLS and YYNGEE. The CDR3 is CASSPGGGLTDTQYF. The DNA of the CDR3 is TGTGCCAGCAGCCCAGGGGGGGGCCTCACAGATACGCAGTATTTT.

The gene calls are TRBV6-6 and TRBJ1-1, with D tentatively TRBD1 (6 bases). From germline, CDR1 is MNHNY and CDR2 SVGAGI (reference sequence). The CDR3 is 14 amino acids. The V gene lost 5 bases and the J gene lost 0 bases, with 10 bases spanning the gap. CDR3 sequence: CASSLGGLNTEAFF. CDR3 DNA: TGTGCCAGCAGTCTGGGGGGGCTGAACACTGAAGCTTTCTTT.

The sample holds one count of this clone. J is TRBJ2-1 and V is TRBV7-9; 8 bases are shared with TRBD2. V lost 1 base and J lost 4; bases outside the gene matches: 9. The CDR3 spans 17 residues. The germline gives CDR1 SEHNR, CDR2 FQNEAQ (reference sequence). DNA of the CDR3: TGTGCCAGCAGCTTAGGGGGGATGGGACTAGAGTACAATGAGCAGTTCTTC. Protein: CASSLGGMGLEYNEQFF.